Reported below is one T cell receptor (beta chain). The data stem from a study of T cell responses to AZD1222 COVID-19 vaccine. The table came from immunoSEQ multiplex PCR; TCRdb's copy has only in-frame clones and leaves some out. This sample yields over 60,000 clones, of which around nine tenths are seen a single time; 24% belongs to the top ten. V lost 7 bases and J 5 bases, leaving 17 bases between the germline ends. Germline CDR1 and CDR2: GTSNPN and SVGIG (reference sequence). The CDR3 consists of 13 residues. The sequence was collected from an adult in good health. The sample was peripheral blood, taken on day 0 of AZD1222 vaccination. The J gene is TRBJ2-5, the V gene TRBV30; D is possibly TRBD1 (6 bases). The CDR3 protein is CAFRTVPSETQYF. DNA for the CDR3: TGTGCCTTTCGGACAGTCCCCTCCGAGACCCAGTACTTC.